This is a list of T cell receptor beta chains from one sample in a study of shared clonotypes between healthy human individuals. TCRdb keeps only in-frame clones here, not all; method: immunoSEQ multiplex PCR. The sample holds more than 550,000 clones, roughly 87% seen once. Sequenced: memory CD8+ T cells from PBMCs. These receptors all stem from a man aged 18 to 30 in good health. Some clones in this sample may be carry-over from other donors' samples. Both conserved end residues are part of each CDR3. The order of the fields is V gene, clone size, J gene, D gene, CDR3 protein, CDR3 DNA. D genes are given only for firm matches. Only some rows state a clone size, as once, few, many or a class for expanded clones.

TRBV5-4	once	TRBJ2-1	TRBD1	CASSPDRADNEQFF	TGTGCCAGCAGCCCCGACAGGGCCGACAATGAGCAGTTCTTC
TRBV6-5	-	TRBJ1-1	-	CASSYSEGVTEAFF	TGTGCCAGCAGTTACTCTGAGGGGGTCACTGAAGCTTTCTTT
TRBV7-9	-	TRBJ2-7	-	CASSLEPGQTYEQYF	TGTGCCAGCAGCCTCGAACCGGGCCAGACCTACGAGCAGTACTTC
TRBV7-9	-	TRBJ1-2	TRBD1	CASSLSDRVRDGYTF	TGTGCCAGCAGCTTATCGGACAGGGTCCGCGATGGCTACACCTTC
TRBV25-1	-	TRBJ2-1	-	CASSLLGGEQFF	TGTGCCAGCAGTCTCCTAGGGGGTGAGCAGTTCTTC
TRBV7-9	-	TRBJ2-7	-	CASSPAGAGNYRVYEQYF	TGTGCCAGCAGCCCCGCCGGGGCAGGGAACTACCGGGTCTACGAGCAGTACTTC
TRBV2	once	TRBJ2-5	TRBD2	CASRKTSGGPETQYF	TGTGCCAGCAGGAAGACTAGCGGGGGTCCAGAGACCCAGTACTTC
TRBV7-9	-	TRBJ2-5	TRBD2	CASSLVSGRRQETQYF	TGTGCCAGCAGCTTAGTCAGCGGGAGGCGGCAAGAGACCCAGTACTTC
TRBV7-9	-	TRBJ2-7	TRBD2	CASGPPGTSSYEQYF	TGTGCCAGCGGCCCCCCCGGGACTAGCTCCTACGAGCAGTACTTC
TRBV28	-	TRBJ2-3	-	CASSYPDTQYF	TGTGCCAGCAGTTACCCAGATACGCAGTATTTT
TRBV7-9	once	TRBJ1-2	-	CASSLSIREDYGYTF	TGTGCCAGCAGCTTATCGATCAGGGAGGACTATGGCTACACCTTC
TRBV2	once	TRBJ1-1	-	CASSTTGLNTEAFF	TGTGCCAGCAGTACAACAGGCTTGAACACTGAAGCTTTCTTT
TRBV7-8	-	TRBJ2-1	TRBD2	CASSLDPLAGAFSEQFF	TGTGCCAGCAGCTTAGACCCGTTAGCGGGAGCTTTCAGTGAGCAGTTCTTC
TRBV11-2	-	TRBJ2-7	-	CASSLEAGSGEQYF	TGTGCCAGCAGCTTAGAGGCGGGAAGCGGCGAGCAGTACTTC
TRBV7-6	-	TRBJ2-3	-	CASGIIAGRTDTQYF	TGTGCCAGCGGGATTATAGCAGGTCGCACAGATACGCAGTATTTT
TRBV5-5	-	TRBJ2-7	TRBD2	CASSPGLAGSYEQYF	TGTGCCAGCAGCCCGGGACTAGCGGGCTCCTACGAGCAGTACTTC
TRBV19	-	TRBJ2-1	-	CASSIRDSIGDEQFF	TGTGCCAGTAGTATAAGGGACTCGATAGGCGATGAGCAGTTCTTC
TRBV9	-	TRBJ2-1	TRBD2	CASSNSGRADEQFF	TGTGCCAGCAGCAACAGCGGGAGGGCCGATGAGCAGTTCTTC
TRBV6-5	-	TRBJ2-7	-	CASSYGGEGYEQYF	TGTGCCAGCAGTTACGGAGGAGAAGGCTACGAGCAGTACTTC
TRBV19	-	TRBJ2-7	-	CASSMRGNEQYF	TGTGCCAGTAGTATGCGGGGTAACGAGCAGTACTTC
TRBV7-9	-	TRBJ1-2	-	CASSLMEGTQSGYTF	TGTGCCAGCAGCTTAATGGAGGGGACCCAGTCGGGCTACACCTTC
TRBV27	-	TRBJ1-5	-	CASSFKGQPQHF	TGTGCCAGCAGTTTCAAGGGTCAGCCCCAGCATTTT
TRBV7-7	-	TRBJ2-2	-	CATPLAVDGGELFF	TGTGCCACTCCGCTGGCGGTAGATGGCGGGGAGCTGTTTTTT
TRBV28	-	TRBJ1-1	TRBD1	CASSSHRGEAFF	TGTGCCAGCAGTAGTCACAGGGGTGAAGCTTTCTTT
TRBV27	-	TRBJ2-3	-	CASSLLTGTGTDTQYF	TGTGCCAGCAGTTTATTGACAGGAACCGGCACAGATACGCAGTATTTT
TRBV9	-	TRBJ2-7	-	CASSPIPGPRLDEQYF	TGTGCCAGCAGCCCCATCCCGGGTCCACGACTGGATGAGCAGTACTTC
TRBV7-9	-	TRBJ1-5	TRBD1	CASSTDREEAQPQHF	TGTGCCAGCAGCACGGACAGGGAGGAGGCTCAGCCCCAGCATTTT
TRBV19	-	TRBJ1-4	-	CASSIFRGANEKLFF	TGTGCCAGTAGTATTTTCCGGGGGGCTAATGAAAAACTGTTTTTT
TRBV15	once	TRBJ1-2	-	CATSRDGAAYGYTF	TGTGCCACCAGCAGAGATGGGGCCGCCTATGGCTACACCTTC
TRBV19	-	TRBJ1-5	TRBD1	CASSMSLGTDNQPQHF	TGTGCCAGTAGTATGTCCCTCGGGACAGACAATCAGCCCCAGCATTTT
TRBV10-1	-	TRBJ2-7	-	CASSNPGSSYEQYF	TGCGCCAGCAGTAACCCAGGGAGCTCCTACGAGCAGTACTTC
TRBV27	-	TRBJ2-7	TRBD2	CASTAGTSGRPQYF	TGTGCCAGCACCGCCGGGACTAGCGGGAGGCCACAGTACTTC
TRBV28	few	TRBJ1-1	-	CASRGDGGGTEAFF	TGTGCCAGCAGAGGGGACGGCGGTGGGACTGAAGCTTTCTTT
TRBV5-4	-	TRBJ2-7	TRBD2	CASSYGLAGGLRSGEQYF	TGTGCCAGCAGCTATGGACTAGCGGGAGGTTTGCGGAGCGGCGAGCAGTACTTC
TRBV4-1	-	TRBJ2-1	-	CASSQGGRGEVEQFF	TGCGCCAGCAGCCAGGGGGGGCGCGGGGAGGTTGAGCAGTTCTTC
TRBV5-1	-	TRBJ2-7	-	CASSPPPSGAYEQYF	TGCGCCAGCAGCCCGCCCCCTTCAGGCGCTTACGAGCAGTACTTC
TRBV7-3	-	TRBJ2-6	-	CASSLGEKNPGANVLTF	TGTGCCAGCAGCTTAGGGGAAAAAAACCCTGGGGCCAACGTCCTGACTTTC
TRBV7-9	-	TRBJ2-1	-	CASSSLTGSNEQFF	TGTGCCAGCAGCTCACTGACAGGAAGCAATGAGCAGTTCTTC
TRBV27	-	TRBJ2-7	-	CASSFKVTAPGEQYF	TGTGCCAGCAGTTTTAAGGTGACTGCCCCGGGCGAGCAGTACTTC
TRBV27	-	TRBJ1-3	-	CASSLVGGENTIYF	TGTGCCAGCAGTTTAGTGGGAGGAGAAAACACCATATATTTT
TRBV2	few	TRBJ1-1	TRBD1	CASSAATGEMAFF	TGTGCCAGCAGTGCCGCCACAGGGGAGATGGCTTTCTTT
TRBV27	-	TRBJ2-1	TRBD2	CASSWGGSHNEQFF	TGTGCCAGCAGTTGGGGCGGGAGTCACAATGAGCAGTTCTTC
TRBV7-9	once	TRBJ2-2	TRBD2	CASSFLAGHTGELFF	TGTGCCAGCAGCTTCCTAGCGGGCCACACCGGGGAGCTGTTTTTT
TRBV20-1	-	TRBJ2-7	-	CSARIGYEQYF	TGCAGTGCTAGGATTGGTTACGAGCAGTACTTC
TRBV10-3	-	TRBJ2-6	-	CAIRGGGPVLVGANVLTF	TGTGCCATCAGAGGTGGGGGGCCTGTTTTAGTTGGTGCCAACGTCCTGACTTTC
TRBV7-9	-	TRBJ1-1	-	CASSSPEQNTEAFF	TGTGCCAGCAGCTCACCGGAGCAAAACACTGAAGCTTTCTTT
TRBV19	-	TRBJ1-1	-	CASSRWGAGNTEAFF	TGTGCCAGTAGTCGTTGGGGGGCAGGTAACACTGAAGCTTTCTTT
TRBV21-1	-	TRBJ1-1	-	CASSKALSRRGGRPVF	TGTGCCAGCAGCAAAGCGCTTTCTCGGCGAGGGGGGCGCCCGGTCTTT
TRBV27	-	TRBJ2-3	TRBD2	CASGERERTDTQYF	TGTGCCAGCGGCGAGCGGGAGCGCACAGATACGCAGTATTTT
TRBV10-3	-	TRBJ2-7	TRBD1	CAISERSGTGNSYEQYF	TGTGCCATCAGTGAACGATCCGGGACAGGGAATTCTTACGAGCAGTACTTC
TRBV7-9	-	TRBJ2-7	-	CASSRSIGVFLYEQYF	TGTGCCAGCAGCCGTAGTATCGGGGTGTTCCTTTACGAGCAGTACTTC
TRBV10-3	-	TRBJ1-5	-	CAISESLGSGRQPQHF	TGTGCCATCAGTGAGTCTCTAGGGAGCGGGAGACAGCCCCAGCATTTT
TRBV18	-	TRBJ2-3	-	CASSPFGGPDTQYF	TGTGCCAGCTCACCATTTGGGGGCCCAGATACGCAGTATTTT
TRBV7-9	-	TRBJ2-3	-	CASSLSLEDTQYF	TGTGCCAGCAGCTTATCTCTAGAAGATACGCAGTATTTT
TRBV7-9	-	TRBJ1-2	TRBD1	CASSPLDRTRSYTF	TGTGCCAGCAGCCCGTTGGACAGGACTAGGAGCTACACCTTC
TRBV9	-	TRBJ2-2	TRBD2	CASSVGSSGATGELFF	TGTGCCAGCAGCGTAGGTTCTAGCGGGGCTACCGGGGAGCTGTTTTTT
TRBV7-3	-	TRBJ1-2	-	CASSLNSGPLPKPYGYTF	TGTGCCAGCAGCTTAAATTCGGGACCGCTCCCCAAACCCTATGGCTACACCTTC
TRBV4-1	-	TRBJ2-5	TRBD2	CASSQSGGDQETQYF	TGCGCCAGCAGCCAATCGGGGGGGGACCAAGAGACCCAGTACTTC
TRBV2	-	TRBJ2-1	-	CASSEMHGSYEQFF	TGTGCCAGCAGTGAGATGCACGGGAGCTATGAGCAGTTCTTC